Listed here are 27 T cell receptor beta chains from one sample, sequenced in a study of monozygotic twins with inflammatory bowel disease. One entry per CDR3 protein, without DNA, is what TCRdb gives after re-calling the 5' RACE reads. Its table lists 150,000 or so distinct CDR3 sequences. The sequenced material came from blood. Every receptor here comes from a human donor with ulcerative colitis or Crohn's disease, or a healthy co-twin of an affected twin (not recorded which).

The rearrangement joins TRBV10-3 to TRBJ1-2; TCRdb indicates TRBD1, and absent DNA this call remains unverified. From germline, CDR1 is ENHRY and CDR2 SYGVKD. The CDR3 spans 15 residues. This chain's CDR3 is CAISEPGRGPSGYTF.

This CDR3 is CSATPGGSYNEQFF. This rearrangement joins TRBV20-1 to TRBJ2-1; there is no DNA to check the TCRdb D call of TRBD1. CDR3 length equals 14 residues. Per germline, CDR1 DFQATT and CDR2 SNEGSKA (reference sequence).

CDR3 amino acids: CAINRGVSGANVLTF. The rearrangement joins TRBV10-3 to TRBJ2-6; TCRdb's assignment of TRBD1 cannot be checked, as there is no DNA. Germline values: CDR1 ENHRY, CDR2 SYGVKD. This CDR3 has 15 residues.

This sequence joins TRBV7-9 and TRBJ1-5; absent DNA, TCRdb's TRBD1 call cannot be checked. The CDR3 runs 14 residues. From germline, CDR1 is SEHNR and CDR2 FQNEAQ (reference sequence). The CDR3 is CASSRNQGGQPQHF.

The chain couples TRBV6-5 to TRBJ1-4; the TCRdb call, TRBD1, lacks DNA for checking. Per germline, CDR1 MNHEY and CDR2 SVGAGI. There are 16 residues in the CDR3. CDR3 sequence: CASSYRDSTTNEKLFF.

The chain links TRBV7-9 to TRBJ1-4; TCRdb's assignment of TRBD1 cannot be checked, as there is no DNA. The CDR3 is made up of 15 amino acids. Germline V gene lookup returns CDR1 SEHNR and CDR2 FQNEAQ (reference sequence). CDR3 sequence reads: CASSYREATNEKLFF.

CDR3 sequence: CATRSDRSEGDTQYF. This sequence joins TRBV24-1 and TRBJ2-3; lacking DNA, the TRBD1 call made by TCRdb goes unchecked. CDR1 is KGHDR, CDR2 SFDVKD, per germline. The CDR3 covers 15 residues.

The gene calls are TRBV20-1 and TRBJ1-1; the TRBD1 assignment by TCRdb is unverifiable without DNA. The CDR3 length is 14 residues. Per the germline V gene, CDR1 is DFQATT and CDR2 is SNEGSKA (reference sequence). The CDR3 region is CSARVGQGRTEAFF.

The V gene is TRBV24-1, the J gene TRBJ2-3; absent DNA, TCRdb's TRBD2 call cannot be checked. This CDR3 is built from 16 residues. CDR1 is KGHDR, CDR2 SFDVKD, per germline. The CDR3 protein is CATSDRLAGVTDTQYF.

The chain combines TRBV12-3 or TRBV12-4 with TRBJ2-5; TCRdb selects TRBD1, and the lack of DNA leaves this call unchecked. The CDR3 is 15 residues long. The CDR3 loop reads CASSPATDPGETQYF.

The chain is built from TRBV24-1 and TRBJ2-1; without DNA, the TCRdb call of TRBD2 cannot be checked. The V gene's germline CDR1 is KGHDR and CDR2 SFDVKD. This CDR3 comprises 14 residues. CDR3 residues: CATSATSVYNEQFF.

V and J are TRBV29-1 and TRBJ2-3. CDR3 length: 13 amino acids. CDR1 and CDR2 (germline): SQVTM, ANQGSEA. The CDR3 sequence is CSVERVGTDTQYF.

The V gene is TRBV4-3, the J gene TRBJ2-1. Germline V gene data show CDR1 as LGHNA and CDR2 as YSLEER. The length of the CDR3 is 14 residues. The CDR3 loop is CASSQEPSYNEQFF.

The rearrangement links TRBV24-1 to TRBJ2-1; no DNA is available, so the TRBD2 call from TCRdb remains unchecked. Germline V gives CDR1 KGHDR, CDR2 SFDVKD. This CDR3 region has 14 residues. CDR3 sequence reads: CATSVAGTWDEQFF.

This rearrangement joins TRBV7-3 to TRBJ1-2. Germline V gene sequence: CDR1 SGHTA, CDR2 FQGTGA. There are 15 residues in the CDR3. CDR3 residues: CASSLNGGSGYGYTF.

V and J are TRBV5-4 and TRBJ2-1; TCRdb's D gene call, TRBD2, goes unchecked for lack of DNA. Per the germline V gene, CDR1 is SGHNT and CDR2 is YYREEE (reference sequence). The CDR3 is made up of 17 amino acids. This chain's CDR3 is CASSHTKTSGREDEQFF.

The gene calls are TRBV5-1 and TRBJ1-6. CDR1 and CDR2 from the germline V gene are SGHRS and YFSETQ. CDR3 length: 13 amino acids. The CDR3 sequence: CASSPDAYSPLHF. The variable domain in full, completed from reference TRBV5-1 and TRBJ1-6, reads KAGVTQTPRYLIKTRGQQVTLSCSPISGHRSVSWYQQTPGQGLQFLFEYFSETQRNKGNFPGRFSGRQFSNSRSEMNVSTLELGDSALYLCASSPDAYSPLHFGNGTRLTVT.

CDR3 residues: CASSYAGGSNQPQHF. The gene calls are TRBV7-2 and TRBJ1-5. The CDR3 runs to 15 residues. The germline V gene has CDR1 SGHTA and CDR2 FQGNSA. The full variable domain, its missing parts supplied by reference TRBV7-2 and TRBJ1-5, is GAGVSQSPSNKVTEKGKDVELRCDPISGHTALYWYRQSLGQGLEFLIYFQGNSAPDKSGLPSDRFSAERTGGSVSTLTIQRTQQEDSAVYLCASSYAGGSNQPQHFGDGTRLSIL.

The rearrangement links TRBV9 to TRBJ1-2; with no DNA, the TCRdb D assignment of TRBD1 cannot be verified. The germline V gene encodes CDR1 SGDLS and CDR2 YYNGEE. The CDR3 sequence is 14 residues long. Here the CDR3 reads CASSVEQGLYGYTF.

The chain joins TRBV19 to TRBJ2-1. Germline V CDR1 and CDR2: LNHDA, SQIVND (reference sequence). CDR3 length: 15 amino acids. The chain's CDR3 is CASSPRSDTYNEQFF. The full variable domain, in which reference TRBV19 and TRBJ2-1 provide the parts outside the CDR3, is DGGITQSPKYLFRKEGQNVTLSCEQNLNHDAMYWYRQDPGQGLRLIYYSQIVNDFQKGDIAEGYSVSREKKESFPLTVTSAQKNPTAFYLCASSPRSDTYNEQFFGPGTRLTVL.

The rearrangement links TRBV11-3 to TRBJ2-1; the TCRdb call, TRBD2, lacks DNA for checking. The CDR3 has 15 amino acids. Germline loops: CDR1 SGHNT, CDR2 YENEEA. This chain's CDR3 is CASSLGSSNDNEQFF.

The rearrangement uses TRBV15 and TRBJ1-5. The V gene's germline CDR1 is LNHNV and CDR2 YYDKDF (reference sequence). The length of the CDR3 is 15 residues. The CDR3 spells CATSREGTANQPQHF.

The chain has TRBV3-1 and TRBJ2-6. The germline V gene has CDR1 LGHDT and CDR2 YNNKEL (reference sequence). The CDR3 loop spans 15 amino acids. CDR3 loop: CASSQWSSGANVLTF. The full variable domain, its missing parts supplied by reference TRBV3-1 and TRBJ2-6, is DTAVSQTPKYLVTQMGNDKSIKCEQNLGHDTMYWYKQDSKKFLKIMFSYNNKELIINETVPNRFSPKSPDKAHLNLHINSLELGDSAVYFCASSQWSSGANVLTFGAGSRLTVL.

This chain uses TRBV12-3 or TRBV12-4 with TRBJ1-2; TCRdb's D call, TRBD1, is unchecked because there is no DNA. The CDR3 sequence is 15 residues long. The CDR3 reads CASSFQADPYYGYTF.

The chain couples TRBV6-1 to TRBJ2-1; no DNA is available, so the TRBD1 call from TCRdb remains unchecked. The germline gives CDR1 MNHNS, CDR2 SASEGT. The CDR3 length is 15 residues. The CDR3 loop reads CASSELGTADNEQFF.

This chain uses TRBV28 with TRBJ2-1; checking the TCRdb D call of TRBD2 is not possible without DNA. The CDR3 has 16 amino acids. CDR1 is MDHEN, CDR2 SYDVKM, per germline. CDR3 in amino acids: CASSRITSGSRNEQFF.

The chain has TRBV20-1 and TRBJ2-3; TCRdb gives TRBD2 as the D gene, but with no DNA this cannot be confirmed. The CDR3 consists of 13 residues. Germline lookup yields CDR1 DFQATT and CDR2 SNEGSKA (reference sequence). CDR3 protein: CRGVGGVADTQYF.